These T cell receptor beta chains were read from a single sample in a study of OX40 agonist ivuxolimab in advanced cancers. Assay: immunoSEQ multiplex PCR; the TCRdb copy retains only in-frame clones and omits some. The profile shows under 90,000 clones, roughly 84% of them singletons. The sequencing here drew on CD4+ or CD8+ T cells sorted from blood, taken in a trial of the OX40 agonist ivuxolimab. These receptor sequences come from an adult with an advanced solid tumor such as melanoma, head and neck, liver or kidney cancer. CDR3s include the opening cysteine and the closing phenylalanine or tryptophan. Fields, in order: D gene, V gene, J gene, clone size, CDR3 protein, CDR3 DNA. D genes are given only for firm matches. Only part of the rows carry a size: once, few, many, or a class if the clone is expanded.

.,TRBV6-5,TRBJ2-2,.,CASSHNRKGELFF,TGTGCCAGCAGTCACAACCGTAAAGGGGAGCTGTTTTTT
.,TRBV18,TRBJ1-1,.,CASSTIGGNVEAFF,TGTGCCAGCTCGACCATCGGGGGTAACGTTGAAGCTTTCTTT
.,TRBV29-1,TRBJ2-6,.,CSVDGSGANVLTF,TGCAGCGTTGATGGGTCTGGGGCCAACGTCCTGACTTTC
.,TRBV7-9,TRBJ1-4,.,CASSFGATNEKLFF,TGTGCCAGCAGCTTCGGGGCAACTAATGAAAAACTGTTTTTT
.,TRBV7-2,TRBJ2-7,few,CASSLVGGVSYEQYF,TGTGCCAGCAGCTTAGTTGGAGGGGTCTCCTACGAGCAGTACTTC
.,TRBV19,TRBJ1-2,.,CASSIGTRGYTF,TGTGCCAGTAGTATTGGGACGCGTGGCTACACCTTC
TRBD2,TRBV5-4,TRBJ2-1,.,CASTLRGGPGNEQFF,TGTGCCAGCACCCTTCGCGGGGGACCGGGCAATGAGCAGTTCTTC
TRBD2,TRBV19,TRBJ2-1,once,CASSIVTSGGGEQFF,TGTGCCAGTAGTATAGTGACTAGCGGGGGGGGTGAGCAGTTCTTC
.,TRBV10-3,TRBJ2-7,.,CAISEGDEQYF,TGTGCCATCAGTGAGGGCGACGAGCAGTACTTC
TRBD1,TRBV7-3,TRBJ1-1,.,CASSPGQGRTEAFF,TGTGCCAGCAGCCCCGGACAGGGTAGGACTGAAGCTTTCTTT